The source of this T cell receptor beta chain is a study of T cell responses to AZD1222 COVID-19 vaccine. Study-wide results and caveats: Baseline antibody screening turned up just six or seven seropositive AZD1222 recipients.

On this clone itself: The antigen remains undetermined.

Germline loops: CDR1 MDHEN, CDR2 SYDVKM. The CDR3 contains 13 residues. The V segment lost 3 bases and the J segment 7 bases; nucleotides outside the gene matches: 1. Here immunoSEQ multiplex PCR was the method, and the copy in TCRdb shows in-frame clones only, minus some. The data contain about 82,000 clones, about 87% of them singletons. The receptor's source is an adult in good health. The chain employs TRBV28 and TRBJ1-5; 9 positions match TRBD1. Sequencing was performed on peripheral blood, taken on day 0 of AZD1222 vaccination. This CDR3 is CASSLDRGQPQHF. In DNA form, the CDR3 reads TGTGCCAGCAGTTTGGACAGGGGCCAGCCCCAGCATTTT.